Shown below are 5 T cell receptor beta chains from a single sample sequenced in a study of OX40 agonist ivuxolimab in advanced cancers. Clones were sequenced by immunoSEQ multiplex PCR, and TCRdb holds only the in-frame ones, with some missing. The table has around 68,000 clones, roughly nine tenths seen once. The sample here was CD4+ or CD8+ T cells sorted from blood, taken in a trial of the OX40 agonist ivuxolimab. The receptors here all came from an adult with an advanced solid tumor such as melanoma, head and neck, liver or kidney cancer.

The chain recombines TRBV27 with TRBJ2-2; D perhaps matches TRBD2 (5 bases). The CDR3 length is 15 residues. Germline values: CDR1 MNHEY, CDR2 SMNVEV (reference sequence). The V and J ends lost 6 bases and 5 bases respectively, with 16 bases between them. CDR3 amino acids: CASSKDRGKTGELFF. The CDR3 DNA is TGTGCCAGCAGCAAGGATCGAGGGAAGACCGGGGAGCTGTTTTTT.

This clone was counted only a few times. The rearrangement joins TRBV30 to TRBJ1-1; weak D call: TRBD1 (6 bases). Germline-derived CDR1 and CDR2 are GTSNPN and SVGIG (reference sequence). Trimming pared 4 bases from V and 3 bases from J, leaving 9 bases between. The CDR3 has 12 amino acids. Here the CDR3 DNA reads TGTGCCTGGAAGGACAGAGACACTGAAGCTTTCTTT. It encodes CAWKDRDTEAFF.

The V and J genes are TRBV13 and TRBJ1-4; TRBD1 might be the D (6 bases). From germline, CDR1 is PRHDT and CDR2 FYEKMQ (reference sequence). The ends were cut back, 4 bases at V and 3 bases at J, with 15 bases in the middle. This CDR3 region has 16 residues. DNA of the CDR3: TGTGCCAGCAGCTCCGGGGGGCAGGGCCCTAATGAAAAACTGTTTTTT. Translating gives CASSSGGQGPNEKLFF.

This clone has a handful of counts. This chain connects TRBV6-4 to TRBJ1-2, with D maybe TRBD1 (6 bases). Germline V lookup: CDR1 MRHNA, CDR2 SNTAGT. With 10 bases removed from V and 8 bases from J, the gap between germline ends came to 14 bases. The CDR3 consists of 11 residues. In nucleotides, the CDR3 is TGTGCCATCAAACAGGGCGGGGGCTACACCTTC. Translated, it gives CAIKQGGGYTF.

The chain carries TRBV7-2 and TRBJ2-1; D is perhaps TRBD1 (5 bases). CDR1 and CDR2 (germline): SGHTA, FQGNSA. Trimming took 1 base from V and 15 from J, leaving 16 bases between them. This CDR3 has 13 residues. The CDR3 spells CASSLGLAPGLFF. The DNA of the CDR3 is TGTGCCAGCAGCTTAGGTTTAGCCCCAGGGCTGTTCTTC.